This T cell receptor (beta chain) was captured by sequencing in a study of CD8 T cells in Susac syndrome. Study-level findings and limits: The study conceded that its TCR sequencing and HLA analysis involved relatively few individuals.

CDR3 length: 13 amino acids. In germline, CDR1 is SNHLY, CDR2 FYNNEI. Trimming stripped 4 bases from V and 4 bases from J, with 11 bases between. Random hexamers were used to reverse transcribe an amount of roughly 0.5 to 1 ug RNA. By means of immunoSEQ multiplex PCR, TCR beta CDR3 spanning 54 Vbeta and 13 Jbeta underwent amplification. TCRdb reanalysed the immunoSEQ multiplex PCR reads using MiXCR and keeps one entry per CDR3 protein. Of around 150,000 distinct CDR3 sequences listed, 94% are singletons. Sequencing of TCR beta, carried out with a high-throughput approach, was applied to CD8+ and CD4+ T cells from the blood. While CD8+ and CD4+ T cells were isolated negatively, TEMRA cells were enriched by FACS. As concerns this clonotype: Its antigen is unidentified.

The sequenced material came from CD4+ T cells from PBMCs. This rearrangement joins TRBV2 to TRBJ2-7; a possible D gene is TRBD1 (5 bases). The clonotype originates from a human donor with multiple sclerosis. This CDR3 is CASSGQTSYEQYF. The DNA for the CDR3 is TGTGCCAGCAGTGGACAGACGAGTTACGAGCAGTACTTC.